What follows describes a single T cell receptor beta chain. Its antigen is as yet unknown. Input was 2 to 2.5 ug genomic DNA, or all available if less. Profiling relied on immunoSEQ multiplex PCR, and the TCRdb table lists in-frame clones only, not all of them. This sample has 93,000 or so clones, with about 79% found just once. The data originate from a study of glioma-infiltrating T cells after dendritic cell vaccination. Notes on the study in general: The cohort had few patients with full blood and tumor sets.

The CDR3 spans 16 residues. V was clipped by 2 bases and J by 3 bases; unmatched bases: 6. The germline V gene has CDR1 KGHSH and CDR2 LQKENI. The source material was blood, sampled before dendritic cell vaccination. This receptor was taken from a human donor with glioblastoma. The V gene is TRBV18, the J gene TRBJ2-1, with 8 bases identical to TRBD1. The CDR3 nucleotides read TGTGCCAGCTCACCAAGGCAGGGGGCGGACTACAATGAGCAGTTCTTC. Amino acids: CASSPRQGADYNEQFF.